This T cell receptor (beta chain) was recovered during a study of shared clonotypes between healthy human individuals. General study findings and limits: Shared clonotypes: about 5.3% naive CD4, 3% to 3.5% naive CD8, less than 2.5% memory CD4, more than 0.3% memory CD8.

Worth noting for this clone: What it recognizes is unknown.

In the authors' workflow: ImmunoSEQ sequences covered only the junction and lacked quality scores; filtering therefore differed. Clones were read by immunoSEQ multiplex PCR, and TCRdb kept only the in-frame ones, dropping some. Clonal size and the V and J genes are those of that table, whereas D and trimming came from the DNA. The repertoire consists of some 240,000 clones, with approximately 65% occurring once and the leading ten covering around 10%. CD45RA+ naive and CD45RA-negative memory subsets were separated from CD4+ cells. V lost 7 bases and J lost 4, with 16 bases in between. CDR1 is SGHRS and CDR2 is YFSETQ in the germline V gene. This CDR3 has 14 residues.

What was sequenced was memory CD4+ T cells sorted from blood. Specified subset: CD45RA-negative fraction. V is TRBV5-1 and J is TRBJ2-3; D might be TRBD2 (6 bases). The clonotype was recovered from a man aged 30 to 45 in good health. CDR3 region: CASGDGRSADTQYF. In DNA, the CDR3 is TGCGCCAGCGGCGACGGGAGAAGTGCAGATACGCAGTATTTT.